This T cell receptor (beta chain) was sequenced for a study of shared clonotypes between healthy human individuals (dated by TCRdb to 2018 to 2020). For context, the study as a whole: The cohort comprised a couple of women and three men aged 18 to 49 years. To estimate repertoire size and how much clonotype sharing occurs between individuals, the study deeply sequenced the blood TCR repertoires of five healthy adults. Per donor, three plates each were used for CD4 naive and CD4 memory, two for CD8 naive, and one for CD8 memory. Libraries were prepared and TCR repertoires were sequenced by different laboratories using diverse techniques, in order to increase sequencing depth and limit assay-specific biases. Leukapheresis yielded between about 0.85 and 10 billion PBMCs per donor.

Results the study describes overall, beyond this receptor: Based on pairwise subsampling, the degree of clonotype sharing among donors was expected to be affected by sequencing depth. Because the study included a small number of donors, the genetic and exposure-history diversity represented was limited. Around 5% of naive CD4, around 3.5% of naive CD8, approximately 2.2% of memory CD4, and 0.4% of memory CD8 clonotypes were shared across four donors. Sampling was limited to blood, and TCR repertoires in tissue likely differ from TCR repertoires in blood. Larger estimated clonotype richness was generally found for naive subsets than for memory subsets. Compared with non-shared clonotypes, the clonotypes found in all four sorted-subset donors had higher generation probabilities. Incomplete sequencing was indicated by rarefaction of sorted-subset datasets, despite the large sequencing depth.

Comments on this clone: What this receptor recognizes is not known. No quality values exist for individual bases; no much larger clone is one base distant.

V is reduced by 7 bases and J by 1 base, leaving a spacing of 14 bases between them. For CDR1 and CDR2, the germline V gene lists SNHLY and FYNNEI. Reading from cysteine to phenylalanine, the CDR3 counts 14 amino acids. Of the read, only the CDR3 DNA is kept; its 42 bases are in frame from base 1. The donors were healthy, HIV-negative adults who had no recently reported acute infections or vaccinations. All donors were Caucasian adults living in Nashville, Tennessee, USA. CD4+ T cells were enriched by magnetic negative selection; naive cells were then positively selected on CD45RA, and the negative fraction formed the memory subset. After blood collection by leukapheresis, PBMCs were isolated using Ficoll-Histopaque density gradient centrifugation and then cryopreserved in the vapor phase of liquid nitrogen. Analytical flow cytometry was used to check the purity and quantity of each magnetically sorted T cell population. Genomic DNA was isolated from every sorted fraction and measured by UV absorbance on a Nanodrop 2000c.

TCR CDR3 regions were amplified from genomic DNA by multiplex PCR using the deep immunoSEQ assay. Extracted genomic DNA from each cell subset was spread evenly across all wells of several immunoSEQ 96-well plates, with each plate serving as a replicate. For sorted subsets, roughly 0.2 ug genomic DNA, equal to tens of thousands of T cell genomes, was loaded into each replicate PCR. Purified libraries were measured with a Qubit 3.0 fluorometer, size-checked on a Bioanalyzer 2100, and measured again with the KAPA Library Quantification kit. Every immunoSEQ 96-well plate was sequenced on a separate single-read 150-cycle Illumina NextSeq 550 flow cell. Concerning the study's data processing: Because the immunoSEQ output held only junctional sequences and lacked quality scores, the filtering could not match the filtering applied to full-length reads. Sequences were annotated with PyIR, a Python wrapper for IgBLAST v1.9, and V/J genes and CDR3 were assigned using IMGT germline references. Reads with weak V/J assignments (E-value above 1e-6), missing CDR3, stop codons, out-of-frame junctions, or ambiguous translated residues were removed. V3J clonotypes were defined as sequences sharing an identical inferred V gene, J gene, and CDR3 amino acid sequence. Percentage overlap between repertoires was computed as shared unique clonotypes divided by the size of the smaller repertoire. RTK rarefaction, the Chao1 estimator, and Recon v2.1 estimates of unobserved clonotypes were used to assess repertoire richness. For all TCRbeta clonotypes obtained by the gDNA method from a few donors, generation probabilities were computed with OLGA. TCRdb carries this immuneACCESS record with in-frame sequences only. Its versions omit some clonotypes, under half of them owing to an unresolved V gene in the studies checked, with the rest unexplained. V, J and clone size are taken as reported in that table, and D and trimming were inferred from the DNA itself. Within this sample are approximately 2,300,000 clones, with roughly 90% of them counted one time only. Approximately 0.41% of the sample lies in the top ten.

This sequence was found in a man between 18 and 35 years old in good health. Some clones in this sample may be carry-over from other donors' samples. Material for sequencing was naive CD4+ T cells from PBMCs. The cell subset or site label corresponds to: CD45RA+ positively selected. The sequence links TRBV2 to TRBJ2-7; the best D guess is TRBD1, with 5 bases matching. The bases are TGTGCCAGCAAGACCCGGACACAGTCCTACGAGCAGTACTTC. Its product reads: CASKTRTQSYEQYF.